The present T cell receptor beta chain was sequenced within a study of blood T cell repertoires in COVID-19. V dropped 4 bases and J dropped 6 bases, with 16 bases sitting between them. Per germline, CDR1 MNHEY and CDR2 SVGAGI. This CDR3 is 15 amino acids long. Repertoires were generated with immunoSEQ multiplex PCR, while TCRdb's copy carries only in-frame clones and drops some. Of a few hundred thousand clones in the sample, around 88% are singletons; the top ten hold around 12%. The source of this sequence is an older man with acute or convalescent COVID-19. The V gene is TRBV6-5, the J gene TRBJ1-5, with TRBD1 as a possible D gene (6 bases). The sequenced sample was peripheral blood. The CDR3 nucleotides read TGTGCCAGCAGTTCGCTGGGGGGGGCGGGTCAGCCCCAGCATTTT. Its translation is CASSSLGGAGQPQHF.